This paragraph covers one T cell receptor (beta chain) sequence. Its antigen remains unknown. PCR involved 60 Vbeta and 13 Jbeta primers. Method: immunoSEQ multiplex PCR; TCRdb's copy keeps in-frame clones and lacks some. The sample records about 120,000 clones, 80% being singletons. This entry is derived from a study of cytomegalovirus exposure and HLA in healthy donors. Germline V gene sequence: CDR1 GTSNPN, CDR2 SVGIG (reference sequence). The CDR3 has 19 residues. V gave up 2 bases and J gave up 3 bases; unmatched junction bases: 18. Study conclusions and caveats: Based on reports, TCR beta sequences accurately predicted HLA-A and HLA-B alleles for most subjects. Reported performance of the classifier showed diagnosis of cytomegalovirus status with high specificity and sensitivity.

Sequences were obtained from PBMCs. The J gene is TRBJ2-7, the V gene TRBV30, with 11 bases identical to TRBD2. The TCR comes from a man aged 30-40 years in good health and CMV-seronegative. CDR3 region: CAWSSLGRRSGRVRYEQYF. In nucleotides, the CDR3 is TGTGCCTGGAGTTCCCTCGGGAGGCGTAGCGGGAGGGTGCGCTACGAGCAGTACTTC. Combining the CDR3 with reference TRBV30 and TRBJ2-7 gives the whole variable domain SQTIHQWPATLVQPVGSPLSLECTVEGTSNPNLYWYRQAAGRGLQLLFYSVGIGQISSEVPQNLSASRPQDRQFILSSKKLLLSDSGFYLCAWSSLGRRSGRVRYEQYFGPGTRLTVT.